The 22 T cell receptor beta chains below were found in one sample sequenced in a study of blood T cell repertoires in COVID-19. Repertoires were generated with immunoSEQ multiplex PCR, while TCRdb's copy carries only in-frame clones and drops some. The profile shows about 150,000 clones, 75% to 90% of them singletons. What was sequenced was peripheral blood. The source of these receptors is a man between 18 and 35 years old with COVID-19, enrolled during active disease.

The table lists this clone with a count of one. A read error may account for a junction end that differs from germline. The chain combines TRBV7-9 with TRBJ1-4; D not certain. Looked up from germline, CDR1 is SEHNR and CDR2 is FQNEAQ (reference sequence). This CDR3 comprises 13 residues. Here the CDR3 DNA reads TGTGCCAGCAGCGGGAGGTCTAATGAAAAACTGCTTTTT. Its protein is CASSGRSNEKLLF.

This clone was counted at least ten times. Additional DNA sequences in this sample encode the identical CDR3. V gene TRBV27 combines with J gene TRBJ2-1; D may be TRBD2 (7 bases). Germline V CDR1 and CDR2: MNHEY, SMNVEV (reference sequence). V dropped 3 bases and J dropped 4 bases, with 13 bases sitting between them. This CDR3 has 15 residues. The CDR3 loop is CASSFAGARYNEQFF. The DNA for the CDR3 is TGTGCCAGCAGTTTTGCGGGGGCGCGATACAATGAGCAGTTCTTC.

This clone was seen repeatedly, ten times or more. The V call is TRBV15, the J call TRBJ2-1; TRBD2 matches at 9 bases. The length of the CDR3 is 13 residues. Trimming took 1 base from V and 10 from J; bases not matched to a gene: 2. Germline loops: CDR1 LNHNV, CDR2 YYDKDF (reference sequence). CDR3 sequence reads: CATSRVAGEEQFF. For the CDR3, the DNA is TGTGCCACCAGCAGAGTAGCGGGAGAAGAGCAGTTCTTC.

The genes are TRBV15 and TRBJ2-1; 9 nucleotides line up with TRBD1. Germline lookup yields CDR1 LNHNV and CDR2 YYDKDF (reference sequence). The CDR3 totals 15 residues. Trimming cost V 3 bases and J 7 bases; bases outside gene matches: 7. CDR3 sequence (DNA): TGTGCCACCAGCAGCCTCCGACAGGGGGGGAATGAGCAGTTCTTC. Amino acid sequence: CATSSLRQGGNEQFF.

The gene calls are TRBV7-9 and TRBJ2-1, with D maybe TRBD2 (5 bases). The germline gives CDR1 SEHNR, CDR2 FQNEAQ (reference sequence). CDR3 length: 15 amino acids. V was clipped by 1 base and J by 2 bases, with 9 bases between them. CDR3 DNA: TGTGCCAGCAGCTTAGTAGCGACTACCTACAATGAGCAGTTCTTC. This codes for CASSLVATTYNEQFF.

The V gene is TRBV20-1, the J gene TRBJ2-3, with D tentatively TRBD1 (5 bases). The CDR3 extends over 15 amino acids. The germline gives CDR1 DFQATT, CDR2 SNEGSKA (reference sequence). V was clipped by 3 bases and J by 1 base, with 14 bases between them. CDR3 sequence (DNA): TGCAGTGCTAGTGGTGGGGCCTGGGGCACAGATACGCAGTATTTT. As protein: CSASGGAWGTDTQYF.

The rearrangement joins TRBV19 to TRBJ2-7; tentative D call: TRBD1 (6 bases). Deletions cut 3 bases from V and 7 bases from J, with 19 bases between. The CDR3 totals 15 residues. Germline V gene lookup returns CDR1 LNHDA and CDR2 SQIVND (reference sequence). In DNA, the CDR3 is TGTGCCAGTAGTATTTCTCCGGGACAAACAAGGGAGCAGTACTTC. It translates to CASSISPGQTREQYF. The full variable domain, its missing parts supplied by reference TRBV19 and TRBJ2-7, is DGGITQSPKYLFRKEGQNVTLSCEQNLNHDAMYWYRQDPGQGLRLIYYSQIVNDFQKGDIAEGYSVSREKKESFPLTVTSAQKNPTAFYLCASSISPGQTREQYFGPGTRLTVT.

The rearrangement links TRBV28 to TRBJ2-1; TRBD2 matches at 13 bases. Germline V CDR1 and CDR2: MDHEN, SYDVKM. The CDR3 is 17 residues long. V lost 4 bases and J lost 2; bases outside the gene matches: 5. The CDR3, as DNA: TGTGCCAGCAGTTCAGGACTAGCGGGAGCTACCTACAATGAGCAGTTCTTC. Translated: CASSSGLAGATYNEQFF.

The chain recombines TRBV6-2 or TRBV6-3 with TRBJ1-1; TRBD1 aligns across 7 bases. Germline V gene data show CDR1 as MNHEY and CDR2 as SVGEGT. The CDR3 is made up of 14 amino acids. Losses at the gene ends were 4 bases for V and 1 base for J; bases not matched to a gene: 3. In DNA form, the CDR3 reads TGTGCCAGCAGTTCCGGGACAGAGAACACTGAAGCTTTCTTT. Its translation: CASSSGTENTEAFF.

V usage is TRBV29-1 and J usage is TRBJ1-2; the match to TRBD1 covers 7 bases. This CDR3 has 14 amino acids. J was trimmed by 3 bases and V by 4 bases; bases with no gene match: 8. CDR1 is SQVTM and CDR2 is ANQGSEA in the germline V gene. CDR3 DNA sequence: TGCAGCGTTGGGGGGAGACAGGGAGACTATGGCTACACCTTC. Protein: CSVGGRQGDYGYTF. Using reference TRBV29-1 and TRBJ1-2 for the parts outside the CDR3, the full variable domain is SAVISQKPSRDICQRGTSLTIQCQVDSQVTMMFWYRQQPGQSLTLIATANQGSEATYESGFVIDKFPISRPNLTFSTLTVSNMSPEDSSIYLCSVGGRQGDYGYTFGSGTRLTVV.

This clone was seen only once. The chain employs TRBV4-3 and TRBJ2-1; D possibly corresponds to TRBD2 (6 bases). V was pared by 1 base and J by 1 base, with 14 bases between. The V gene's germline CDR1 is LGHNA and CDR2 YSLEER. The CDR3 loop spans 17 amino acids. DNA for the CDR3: TGCGCCAGCAGCCAAGTTGCCTTCGGGAGTTCCTACAATGAGCAGTTCTTC. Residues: CASSQVAFGSSYNEQFF.

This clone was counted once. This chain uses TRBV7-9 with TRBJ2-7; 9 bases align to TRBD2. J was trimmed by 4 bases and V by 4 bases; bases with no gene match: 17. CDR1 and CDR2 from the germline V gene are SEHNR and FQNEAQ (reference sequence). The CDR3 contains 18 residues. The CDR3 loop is CASSSPPGDSGRGYEQYF. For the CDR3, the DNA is TGTGCCAGCAGCTCACCCCCTGGTGATAGCGGGAGAGGTTACGAGCAGTACTTC.

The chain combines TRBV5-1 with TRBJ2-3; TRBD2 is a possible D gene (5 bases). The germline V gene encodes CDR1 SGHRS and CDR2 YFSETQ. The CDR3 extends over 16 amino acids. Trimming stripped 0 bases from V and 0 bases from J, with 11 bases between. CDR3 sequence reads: CASSLALRTSTDTQYF. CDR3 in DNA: TGCGCCAGCAGCTTGGCCCTCAGGACTAGCACAGATACGCAGTATTTT.

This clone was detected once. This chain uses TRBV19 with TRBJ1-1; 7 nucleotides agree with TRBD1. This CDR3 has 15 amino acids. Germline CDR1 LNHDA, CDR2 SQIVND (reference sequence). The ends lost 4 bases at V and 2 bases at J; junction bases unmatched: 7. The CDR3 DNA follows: TGTGCCAGTAGTACCCTACGGGACAGTAACACTGAAGCTTTCTTT. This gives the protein CASSTLRDSNTEAFF.

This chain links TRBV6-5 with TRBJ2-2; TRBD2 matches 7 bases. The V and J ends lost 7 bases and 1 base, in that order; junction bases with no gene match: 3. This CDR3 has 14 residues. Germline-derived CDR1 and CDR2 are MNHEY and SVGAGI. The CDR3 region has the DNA TGTGCCAGCACGGGCGGGAGGAACACCGGGGAGCTGTTTTTT. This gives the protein CASTGGRNTGELFF.

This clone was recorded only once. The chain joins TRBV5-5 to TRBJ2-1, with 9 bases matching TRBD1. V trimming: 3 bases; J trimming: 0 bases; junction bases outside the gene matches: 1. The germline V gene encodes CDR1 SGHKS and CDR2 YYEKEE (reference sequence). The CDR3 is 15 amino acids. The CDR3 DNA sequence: TGTGCCAGCAGCTCGACAGGGGGCTCCTACAATGAGCAGTTCTTC. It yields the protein CASSSTGGSYNEQFF.

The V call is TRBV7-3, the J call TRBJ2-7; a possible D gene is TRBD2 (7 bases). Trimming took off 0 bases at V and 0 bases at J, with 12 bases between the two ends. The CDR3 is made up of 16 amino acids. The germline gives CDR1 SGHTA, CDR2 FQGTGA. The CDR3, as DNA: TGTGCCAGCAGCTTAACGGGGGGGGCGAGCTCCTACGAGCAGTACTTC. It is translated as CASSLTGGASSYEQYF.

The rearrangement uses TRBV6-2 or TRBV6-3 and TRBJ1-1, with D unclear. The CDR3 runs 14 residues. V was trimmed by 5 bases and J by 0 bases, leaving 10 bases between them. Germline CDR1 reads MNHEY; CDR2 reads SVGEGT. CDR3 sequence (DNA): TGTGCCAGCAGTCCCTGGCCGTTGAACACTGAAGCTTTCTTT. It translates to CASSPWPLNTEAFF.

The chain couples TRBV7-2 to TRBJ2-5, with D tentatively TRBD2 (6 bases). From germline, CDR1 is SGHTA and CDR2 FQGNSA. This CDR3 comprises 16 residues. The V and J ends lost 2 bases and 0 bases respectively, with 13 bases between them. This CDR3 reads CASSLLGLSYQETQYF. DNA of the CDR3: TGTGCCAGCAGCTTACTAGGACTATCCTACCAAGAGACCCAGTACTTC.

The CDR3 nucleotides are TGTGCCTGCGGCCGACAGGGGGCTGTTCGGCTGTTTTTT. Its protein is CACGRQGAVRLFF. This chain links TRBV30 with TRBJ2-2; 10 nucleotides align to TRBD1. This CDR3 has 13 amino acids. The V gene's germline CDR1 is GTSNPN and CDR2 SVGIG (reference sequence). After removal of 6 bases from V and 13 bases from J, the junction contained 11 bases not matched to a gene.

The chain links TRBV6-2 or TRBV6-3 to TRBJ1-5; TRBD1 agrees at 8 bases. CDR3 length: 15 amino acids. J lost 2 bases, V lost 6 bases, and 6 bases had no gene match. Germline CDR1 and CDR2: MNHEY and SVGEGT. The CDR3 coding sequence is TGTGCCAGCAGCGTAGGACAGGGAGGCAATCAGCCCCAGCATTTT. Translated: CASSVGQGGNQPQHF.

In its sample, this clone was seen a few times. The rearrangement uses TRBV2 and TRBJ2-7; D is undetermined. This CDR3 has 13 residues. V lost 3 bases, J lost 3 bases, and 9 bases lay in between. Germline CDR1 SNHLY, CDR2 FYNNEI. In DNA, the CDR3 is TGTGCCAGCAGTGAGATGGCTAGCTACGAGCAGTACTTC. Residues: CASSEMASYEQYF.